This record looks at one TCR beta chain sequence and its context. The target of this receptor is not known. Base qualities are not at hand, and no much larger clone is one base apart. This record belongs to a study of T cells in Graves' hyperthyroidism and ophthalmopathy (dated by TCRdb to between 2019 and 2020). Looking at the study overall: Peripheral blood samples were taken at the time of initial diagnosis, prior to any treatment. A discovery cohort of approximately 100 patients, about 43 with Graves' ophthalmopathy and 55 to 60 with stable Graves' hyperthyroidism, was used to find distinguishing TCR V-J signatures. The approximately 100 discovery patients were divided at random into training and test sets in a 7:3 ratio. According to the paper, TCR Vbeta CDR3 sequencing was carried out on 135 peripheral blood samples, which came from fewer than 50 ophthalmopathy, approximately 78 hyperthyroidism and approximately 17 progressor patients. Prospective prediction of ophthalmopathy was tested in an independent validation cohort of approximately 18 hyperthyroidism patients and some 17 patients who later progressed to ophthalmopathy. In addition, the study compared T-cell repertoires in thyroid tissue and in blood from about 6 Graves' hyperthyroidism patients. Once sampling was done, hyperthyroidism patients were given methimazole at a starting dose of 30 mg daily, whereas ophthalmopathy patients were given high-dose intravenous methylprednisolone.

Stable Graves' hyperthyroidism was defined as no progression to ophthalmopathy during 18 months of follow-up. The hyperthyroidism patients were between 18 and 65 years old and newly diagnosed, with a disease duration of less than 2 months. Any patient with an uncontrolled infection, another autoimmune disease, pregnancy or lactation was excluded. Diagnoses were based on clinical symptoms, serum thyroxine and TRAb, thyroid ultrasound and orbital computed tomography. Ficoll-Paque density gradient centrifugation was used to isolate PBMCs from approximately 10 ml of fresh peripheral blood. Total RNA was extracted with Trizol reagent, and quality was checked on an Agilent 2100 Bioanalyzer. Findings and caveats that apply to the study as a whole: Most expanded thyroid clonotypes (frequency above 0.001) were also found in blood, which suggests that blood repertoires may mirror thyroid immune responses. In validation, the model predicted progression to ophthalmopathy with around 71% sensitivity and around 72% specificity, a median of about six months before onset. No statistical method was used to fix the sample size in advance, and group allocation was not hidden from the investigators. A model built on a 13 V-J signature distinguished ophthalmopathy from stable hyperthyroidism, reaching approximately 89% sensitivity and 81.08% specificity in cross-validation and 80%/75% in testing.

The TCR beta CDR3 regions were amplified from RNA transcripts. The TCR CDR3 was subjected to a first round of RT-PCR using the HTBI primer set and the Qiagen OneStep RT-PCR kit. Libraries were constructed in a second round of multiplex PCR, after which size selection and purification were carried out. Sequencing of the libraries was done on an Illumina HiSeq2000 using paired-end 100 bp reads. From the authors' description of their analysis: SOAPnuke was used to process the raw data, throwing out any read that contained adapters or uncalled bases, had a mean Phred below 15, or lacked an exact constant-primer or identifier match. High-quality paired reads were merged using COPE v1.2.5, and each unique nucleotide sequence was defined as a clonotype. MiTCR v1.1 was used to align clonotypes to the IMGT TRBV, TRBD and TRBJ reference segments. The analysis was restricted to V-J combinations with a frequency above 0.0001, which together covered 99% to 99.2% of the repertoires. The TCS score was defined as F50 (clonal expansion) divided by E x V (chaos), with BLOSUM62-based TCRdist calculated between CDR3 peptides within each V-J. Welch's t-statistics and random forest reduced fewer than 550 V-J features to roughly 13, which were used in a naive Bayes classifier (R e1071). TCRdb ran its own pipeline on the public reads, namely fastp trimming at Q25 and MiXCR clone calling, and kept in-frame beta chains. CDR3 protein duplicates are merged, each entry listing the most common genes and DNA. The V and J calls reflect TCRdb's pipeline rather than the authors' work. The sample data list 700,000 or so distinct CDR3 sequences, and less than 20% of these were observed just once. Roughly 8% of the sample lies in the top ten.

The CDR1 and CDR2 encoded by the germline V gene (reference sequence) are LGHDT and YNNKEL. V and J lose 4 bases and 1 base, and a span of 19 bases separates them. Its CDR3 holds 17 amino acids, cysteine through phenylalanine. Only CDR3 DNA is held: 51 bases, read in frame from base 1. Sequenced: blood. This chain is built from TRBV3-1 and TRBJ1-1, and possibly TRBD1, on 6 matching bases. The clonotype comes from a man aged 18-30 years with Graves' hyperthyroidism. DNA sequence: TGTGCCAGCAGCCTAACTAGGGGGTTTGGGAAGAACACTGAAGCTTTCTTT. Translated, this gives CASSLTRGFGKNTEAFF. Supplemented by the reference TRBV3-1 and TRBJ1-1 proteins around the CDR3, the complete variable domain is DTAVSQTPKYLVTQMGNDKSIKCEQNLGHDTMYWYKQDSKKFLKIMFSYNNKELIINETVPNRFSPKSPDKAHLNLHINSLELGDSAVYFCASSLTRGFGKNTEAFFGQGTRLTVV.